This T cell receptor beta chain was profiled in a study of regulatory T cells in long-lasting Graves disease (dated by TCRdb to about 2021). General notes on the study: Newly diagnosed Graves' disease patients had taken antithyroid drugs for less than 3 months. Persistent Graves' disease patients were compared with newly diagnosed Graves' disease patients by peripheral blood TCR sequencing and RNA sequencing. The study was conducted in China and was registered as a clinical trial. A total of around 35 samples underwent TCR sequencing: some 13 from persistent and roughly 20 from newly diagnosed Graves' disease patients. Points the paper makes about the study in general: More public clonotypes were shared among persistent patients (roughly 2,900) than among newly diagnosed patients (966). Preferential use of TRBV28, TRBJ1-2 and TRBJ2-5 was observed in persistent disease, whereas TRBV20-1 and TRBJ2-1 were favored in newly diagnosed disease. The study examined only peripheral blood because the primary lesion, thyroid tissue, could not be accessed. Only the TCR beta chain was sequenced and analyzed. Compared with newly diagnosed patients, persistent Graves' disease patients had lower TCR Shannon entropy and fewer highly expanded clones, which suggests clonal expansion. The authors noted that the small sample size was a limitation that may lower accuracy.

In the germline V gene (reference sequence), CDR1 corresponds to DFQATT and CDR2 to SNEGSKA. The CDR3 numbers 13 residues from cysteine through phenylalanine. The sequence is cut down to CDR3 DNA, 39 bases in frame from base 1. Points on this clonotype: This receptor's antigen is unknown. This may stem from a read error, because a much larger clone lies one nucleotide away.

Libraries were made using multiplex PCR. The sequencing machine was an Illumina HiSeq 4000. CDR3 regions were amplified by Arm-PCR with iRepertoire HTBI primers to construct TCR beta libraries. Before sequencing, the PCR products underwent gel purification. On the study's bioinformatics: Across samples, 62 TRBV and 15 or so TRBJ segments were identified and used for gene usage analysis of CDR3 amino acid clonotypes. COPE and FqMerger were used to merge filtered high-quality paired reads into contigs. BLAST was used to align contigs to IMGT TRBV, TRBD and TRBJ reference genes, with CDR3 defined following IMGT. Any clonotype with a frequency above 0.1% was counted as a highly expanded clone. Repertoire diversity was measured by Shannon entropy, and V-J evenness by the Gini coefficient. A clonotype found in more than one individual was treated as public. TCRdb's own reprocessing of the public reads used fastp at Q25 and MiXCR and kept productive beta chains. Each CDR3 protein gets just one entry, which takes the most common genes and DNA from the rows behind it. These V and J calls derive from TCRdb rather than the authors' analysis. A total of roughly 500,000 distinct CDR3 sequences appear in this sample, about 14% of them only once. The leading ten clones occupy roughly a tenth of the sample.

The label giving this sample's time point can be read as: newly diagnosed GD, antithyroid drugs for less than 3 months. For both TCR sequencing and RNA sequencing, RNA was extracted from PBMCs in TRIzol. Graves' disease was diagnosed according to American Thyroid Association guidelines. Recruitment of patients was carried out at an endocrinology department in Xi'an, China. From each patient, about 9.7 milliliters of peripheral blood was collected into an EDTA anticoagulant tube. Ficoll Paque Plus density gradient separation was used to isolate PBMCs, and no additional T cell sorting was done. An Agilent 2100 Bioanalyzer and agarose gel were used to check RNA quality, while a NanoDrop 2000 measured RNA concentration. These sequences were also reported in another study, on T cells in Graves' hyperthyroidism and ophthalmopathy. The second study also describes: Stable Graves' hyperthyroidism was defined as the absence of progression to ophthalmopathy over 18 months of follow-up. Hyperthyroidism patients were newly diagnosed, had a disease duration of under 2 months, and were aged 18 to 65 years. The study excluded patients with uncontrolled infections, other autoimmune diseases, pregnancy or lactation. Diagnoses relied on clinical symptoms, serum thyroxine and TRAb, thyroid ultrasound and orbital computed tomography. The TCR CDR3 was subjected to a first round of RT-PCR using the HTBI primer set and the Qiagen OneStep RT-PCR kit. Blood samples also contained most of the expanded thyroid clonotypes (frequency above 0.001), which suggests that blood repertoires may reflect thyroid immune responses. In cross-validation, a model built on a 13 V-J signature told ophthalmopathy apart from stable hyperthyroidism with approximately 90% sensitivity and 81% to 82% specificity, and in testing the same model reached 80%/75%. During validation, the model predicted progression to ophthalmopathy a median of around 6 months ahead of onset, with around 70% sensitivity and roughly 72% specificity. A discovery cohort of about 100 patients, roughly 43 with Graves' ophthalmopathy and approximately 60 with stable Graves' hyperthyroidism, was used to find distinguishing TCR V-J signatures. An independent validation cohort of around 19 hyperthyroidism patients and about 16 patients who later progressed to ophthalmopathy tested prospective prediction of ophthalmopathy. The roughly 100 discovery patients were randomly split 7:3 into training and test sets. In several Graves' hyperthyroidism patients, the study also compared T-cell repertoires from thyroid tissue with T-cell repertoires from blood. Once sampling was done, hyperthyroidism patients were given methimazole at a starting dose of 30 mg daily, whereas ophthalmopathy patients were given high-dose intravenous methylprednisolone. The libraries were constructed in a second round of multiplex PCR and then size-selected and purified. The libraries were sequenced on an Illumina HiSeq2000 using paired-end 100 bp reads. SOAPnuke was used to process the raw data, removing reads that contained adapters or uncalled bases, had a mean Phred below 15, or lacked an exact match to the constant primer or identifier. COPE v1.2.5 was used to merge the high-quality paired reads, and each unique nucleotide sequence was defined as a clonotype. Clonotypes were aligned to IMGT TRBV, TRBD and TRBJ reference segments using MiTCR v1.1. Only V-J combinations with frequency above 0.0001, covering about 99% of repertoires, were analysed. A TCS score was defined as the ratio between F50 (clonal expansion) and ExV (chaos), using BLOSUM62-based TCRdist between CDR3 peptides within each V-J. Welch's t-statistics and random forest reduced around 550 V-J features to about 13, which were used in a naive Bayes classifier (R e1071). No statistical method was used to fix the sample size in advance, and group allocation was not hidden from the investigators. TCR Vbeta CDR3 sequencing of 140 or so peripheral blood samples (over 40 ophthalmopathy, about 80 hyperthyroidism and roughly 17 progressor patients) is reported in the paper.

This clonotype originated in a man younger than 40 with Graves disease. Donor details come from another sample of the same person, matched by shared clones. This specimen was peripheral blood mononuclear cells (PBMCs), taken at new diagnosis, from a patient treated with antithyroid drugs. The chain joins TRBV20-1 to TRBJ1-1; the D gene cannot be resolved reliably. The DNA reads as follows: TGCAGTGTTAGAGACATGACGAACACTGAAGCTTTCTTT. Its protein is CSVRDMTNTEAFF.